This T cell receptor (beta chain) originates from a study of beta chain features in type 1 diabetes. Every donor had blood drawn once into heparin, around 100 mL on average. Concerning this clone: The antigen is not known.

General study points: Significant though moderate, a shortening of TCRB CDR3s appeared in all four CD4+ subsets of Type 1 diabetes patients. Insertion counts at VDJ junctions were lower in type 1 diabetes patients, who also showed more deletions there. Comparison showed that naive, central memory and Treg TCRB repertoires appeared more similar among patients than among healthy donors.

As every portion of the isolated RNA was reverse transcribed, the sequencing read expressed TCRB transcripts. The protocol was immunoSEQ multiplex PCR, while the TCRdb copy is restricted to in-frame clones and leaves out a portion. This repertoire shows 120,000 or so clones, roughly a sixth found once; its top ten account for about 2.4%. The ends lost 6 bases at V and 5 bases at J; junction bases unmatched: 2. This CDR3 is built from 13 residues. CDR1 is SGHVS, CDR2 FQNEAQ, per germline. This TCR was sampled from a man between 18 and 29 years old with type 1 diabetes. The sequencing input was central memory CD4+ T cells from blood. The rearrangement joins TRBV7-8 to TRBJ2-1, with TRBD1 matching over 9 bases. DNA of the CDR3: TGTGCCAGCAGGGGGACAGGGAACAATGAGCAGTTCTTC. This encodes CASRGTGNNEQFF.